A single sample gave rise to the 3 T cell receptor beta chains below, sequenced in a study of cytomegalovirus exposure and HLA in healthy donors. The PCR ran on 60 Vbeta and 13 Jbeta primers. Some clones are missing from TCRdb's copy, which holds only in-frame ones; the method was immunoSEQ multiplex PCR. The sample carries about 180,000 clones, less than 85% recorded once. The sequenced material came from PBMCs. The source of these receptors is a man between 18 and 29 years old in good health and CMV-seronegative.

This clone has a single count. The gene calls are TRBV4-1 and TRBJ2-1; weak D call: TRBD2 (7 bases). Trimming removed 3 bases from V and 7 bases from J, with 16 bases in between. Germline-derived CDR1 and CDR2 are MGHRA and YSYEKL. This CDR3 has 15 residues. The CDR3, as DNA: TGCGCCAGCAGCCACCGAGGGGGAGGGATAAATGAGCAGTTCTTC. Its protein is CASSHRGGGINEQFF.

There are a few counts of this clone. CDR3 nucleotide sequence: TGTGCCAGCAGCTCTCACTATGGCAGTCCCCGGACCGGGGAGCTGTTTTTT. This codes for CASSSHYGSPRTGELFF. The chain combines TRBV7-6 with TRBJ2-2; D unclear. CDR1 is SGHVS and CDR2 is FNYEAQ in the germline V gene. V was shortened by 4 bases and J by 5 bases, with 20 bases between the two germline ends. The CDR3 has 17 residues.

The CDR3: CASSLQREPGDEQFF. The CDR3 DNA reads TGCGCCAGCAGCCTTCAGCGGGAGCCGGGCGATGAGCAGTTCTTC. The chain couples TRBV4-3 to TRBJ2-1, with TRBD2 identical over 8 bases. The CDR3 extends over 15 amino acids. Germline V lookup: CDR1 LGHNA, CDR2 YSLEER. The V and J ends lost 4 bases and 8 bases, in that order; junction bases with no gene match: 10.